This T cell receptor beta chain stems from a study of T cell changes during pregnancy in multiple sclerosis. CDR3 size: 15 residues. Germline loops: CDR1 SEHNR, CDR2 FQNEAQ (reference sequence). Trimming pared 0 bases from V and 1 base from J, leaving 10 bases between. Repertoires were generated with immunoSEQ multiplex PCR, while TCRdb's copy carries only in-frame clones and drops some. The sample lists about 56,000 clones; 75% to 90% were seen once. The sequencing here drew on CD4+ T cells from peripheral blood mononuclear cells, taken in the third trimester of pregnancy. This chain joins TRBV7-9 and TRBJ2-7, with a weak D call TRBD2 (6 bases). This TCR was sampled from a female donor with multiple sclerosis, enrolled in a pregnancy study. CDR3 residues: CASSLAAGYSYEQYF. The CDR3 nucleotides read TGTGCCAGCAGCTTAGCTGCGGGATATTCCTACGAGCAGTACTTC.